The clone carrying this TCR beta chain occurred once. As yet, its antigen is unknown. The CDR3 is 18 residues long. Germline assignment: CDR1 SGDLS and CDR2 YYNGEE. Trimming at V came to 0 bases and at J to 2 bases, leaving 7 bases not matched to a gene. The sample originates from a study of T cell responses to AZD1222 COVID-19 vaccine. Profiled with immunoSEQ multiplex PCR; TCRdb holds only in-frame clones, not every one. The sample yields 55,000 to 75,000 clones, around 90% seen once. Study-level findings and limits: Females outnumbered males among donors, who were mostly white British; clonal diversity was possibly underestimated.

The material was peripheral blood, obtained on day 0 of AZD1222 vaccination. The clonotype was recovered from an adult in good health. The genes are TRBV9 and TRBJ2-3; 12 bases align to TRBD2. CDR3 protein: CASSVASGGAGATDTQYF. CDR3 nucleotides: TGTGCCAGCAGCGTAGCTAGCGGGGGGGCCGGTGCCACAGATACGCAGTATTTT.